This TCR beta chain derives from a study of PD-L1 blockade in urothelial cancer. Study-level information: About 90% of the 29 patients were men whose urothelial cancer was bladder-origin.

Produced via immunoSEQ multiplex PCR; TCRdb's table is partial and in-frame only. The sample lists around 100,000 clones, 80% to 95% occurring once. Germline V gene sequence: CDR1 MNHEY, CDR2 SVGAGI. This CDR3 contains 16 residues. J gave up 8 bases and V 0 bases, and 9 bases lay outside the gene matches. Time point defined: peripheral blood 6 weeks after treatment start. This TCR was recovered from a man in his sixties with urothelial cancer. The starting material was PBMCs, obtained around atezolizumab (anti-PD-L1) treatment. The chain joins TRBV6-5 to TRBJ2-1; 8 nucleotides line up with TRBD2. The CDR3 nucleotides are TGTGCCAGCAGTTACTCGAGTTCCGGGGGGGCGCATGAGCAGTTCTTC. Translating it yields CASSYSSSGGAHEQFF.